This T cell receptor (beta chain) appears in the sequencing data of a study of blood T cell repertoires in COVID-19. Overall study: The samples span acute and convalescent COVID-19 from the United States, Italy and Spain.

Recruitment covered fewer than 25 US areas and drew participants whose ages spanned roughly 18 to 89 years. Donors in Cohort 3 who had recovered were those with two negative PCRs, healthcare professional clearance, or resolution of their symptoms. As handled by the study authors: Amplification of reference gene primers provided the estimated nucleated cell counts. Assay used: immunoSEQ multiplex PCR; TCRdb lists only in-frame clones, some missing. V and J calls and clone size follow that table, whereas D and trimming were derived from the DNA. Found here are roughly 450,000 clones, 90% of them singletons; the top ten hold about 0.6%. This CDR3 has 13 amino acids. V was clipped by 1 base and J by 8 bases, with 11 bases between them.

Source material: PBMCs or T cells enriched from blood (not recorded which). V is TRBV12-3 or TRBV12-4 and J is TRBJ1-2; unclear D gene. The receptor's source is a man aged 18 to 35 who had recovered from COVID-19. The DNA of the CDR3 is TGTGCCAGCAGTTTAGGAGGGCGGGAAGGCTACACCTTC. Amino acid sequence: CASSLGGREGYTF.